The text below deals with one T cell receptor beta chain. This record belongs to a study of blood T cell repertoires in COVID-19. Sequenced by immunoSEQ multiplex PCR; TCRdb stores in-frame clones only, minus some. The table has about 230,000 clones, over 70% seen once; the top ten hold roughly 7.9%. The length of the CDR3 is 13 residues. Trimming left V 4 bases short and J 5 bases short, with 12 bases between. Germline assignment: CDR1 SGHRS and CDR2 YFSETQ. Sample: peripheral blood. V and J are TRBV5-1 and TRBJ1-2, with D perhaps TRBD1 (5 bases). The origin of this receptor is a woman over 75 with acute or convalescent COVID-19. CDR3 sequence: CASSPTDIYGYTF. CDR3 nucleotide sequence: TGCGCCAGCAGCCCGACGGACATTTATGGCTACACCTTC.